These 32 T cell receptor beta chains came from one sample sequenced in a study of blood T cells in healthy people across ages. It was with a sample-barcoded 5' primer and a J-beta primer mix that a second PCR of about 6 to 12 cycles was run. Each CDR3 protein gets one entry after TCRdb re-called the 5' RACE reads with MiXCR. The sample holds around 650,000 distinct CDR3 sequences, about 32% seen once. Sequences were obtained from blood. The receptors were gathered from a woman older than 75 in good health.

The CDR3 DNA reads TGTGCCAGCAGCCCAGGACTAGCGGGGGGCCCGGATCGAACACAAGAGACCCAGTACTTC. Translated: CASSPGLAGGPDRTQETQYF. This chain links TRBV5-4 with TRBJ2-5; TRBD2 matches 14 bases. V lost 4 bases and J lost 2; bases outside the gene matches: 16. The CDR3 has 20 residues. Germline-derived CDR1 and CDR2 are SGHNT and YYREEE (reference sequence).

This clonotype was picked up many times. A much larger clone lies a single base off, so this may be a read error. The chain carries TRBV9 and TRBJ2-1, with D possibly being TRBD2 (6 bases). The last part of the DNA fits TRBJ2-7 better; the J call may be wrong. CDR1 and CDR2 from the germline V gene are SGDLS and YYNGEE. The CDR3 extends over 15 amino acids. The CDR3 here is CASSAKGLSYNEQYF. The CDR3 DNA sequence: TGTGCCAGCAGCGCCAAGGGACTCTCCTACAATGAGCAGTACTTC.

As to this clonotype: This sequence may be a read error, since a much larger clone differs from it by one base. This chain connects TRBV20-1 to TRBJ1-5, with 7 nucleotides matching TRBD1. The CDR3 covers 15 residues. Per the germline V gene, CDR1 is DFQATT and CDR2 is SNEGSKA (reference sequence). This chain's CDR3 is CSAREQGISDQPQHF. CDR3 bases: TGCAGTGCTAGAGAACAGGGGATTAGCGATCAGCCCCAGCATTTT.

The chain uses TRBV7-3 and TRBJ2-2; tentatively, D is TRBD1 or TRBD2 (5 bases each). With 4 bases removed from V and 6 bases from J, the gap between germline ends came to 15 bases. The CDR3 loop spans 15 amino acids. Germline-derived CDR1 and CDR2 are SGHTA and FQGTGA. CDR3 in amino acids: CASSYGGISAGELFF. CDR3 nucleotides: TGTGCCAGCAGCTATGGGGGAATTTCCGCCGGGGAGCTGTTTTTT.

The J gene is TRBJ2-5, the V gene TRBV6-5, with 9 bases lining up with TRBD2. This CDR3 has 15 residues. After removal of 5 bases from V and 7 bases from J, the junction contained 11 bases not matched to a gene. Looked up from germline, CDR1 is MNHEY and CDR2 is SVGAGI. CDR3 residues: CASSPAGGSGRTQYF. Written as DNA, the CDR3 is TGTGCCAGCAGTCCTGCGGGGGGTAGCGGGAGGACCCAGTACTTC.

This clonotype was counted at least ten times. The V and J genes are TRBV12-5 and TRBJ2-5; D not certain. Germline V lookup: CDR1 LGHNT, CDR2 FRNRAP. This CDR3 is built from 14 residues. Trimming removed 5 bases from V and 2 bases from J, with 12 bases in between. Here the CDR3 DNA reads TGTGCTAGTGGTATGAAGGGAATGCAAGAGACCCAGTACTTC. Protein: CASGMKGMQETQYF.

As concerns this clonotype: At one end the junction does not follow the germline gene, possibly because of a read error. This chain uses TRBV20-1 with TRBJ2-1; 7 nucleotides match TRBD2. Germline CDR1 and CDR2: DFQATT and SNEGSKA (reference sequence). This CDR3 region has 12 residues. The CDR3 sequence: CSARGDYNEQLF. The CDR3 DNA reads as TGCAGTGCTAGAGGGGACTACAATGAGCAGTTATTC.

This clonotype was observed at least ten times. This chain joins TRBV7-3 and TRBJ2-3; 8 bases are a match to TRBD1. Germline V gene lookup returns CDR1 SGHTA and CDR2 FQGTGA. J was trimmed by 8 bases and V by 5 bases; bases with no gene match: 9. The length of the CDR3 is 14 residues. The CDR3 DNA reads as TGTGCCAGCAGCCAGGTCCAGGGGGCTGGTACGCAGTATTTT. Amino acids: CASSQVQGAGTQYF.

This clonotype was counted many times. V and J are TRBV29-1 and TRBJ2-1; weak D call: TRBD2 (5 bases). Germline CDR1 is SQVTM and CDR2 is ANQGSEA. The CDR3 length is 12 residues. The ends were cut back, 0 bases at V and 10 bases at J, with 10 bases in the middle. CDR3 residues: CSVEDRGKEQFF. The CDR3 DNA is TGCAGCGTTGAAGATAGAGGGAAAGAGCAGTTCTTC.

CDR3 region: CATRLNGYTF. CDR3 coding DNA: TGTGCCACCCGACTTAATGGCTACACCTTC. This chain uses TRBV10-3 with TRBJ1-2; D is uncertain. Germline CDR1 ENHRY, CDR2 SYGVKD. This CDR3 is 10 amino acids long. V shed 10 bases and J shed 6 bases, with 9 bases lying between them.

Of note for this clonotype: This may arise from a read error, as a much more abundant clone is one base away. The CDR3, as DNA: TGCGCCAGCAGCTCGGACAGGTTCGTCTACGAGCGGTACTTC. This sequence encodes CASSSDRFVYERYF. This chain links TRBV5-1 with TRBJ2-7; 7 bases are a match to TRBD1. This CDR3 contains 14 residues. In germline, CDR1 is SGHRS, CDR2 YFSETQ.

The table lists this clonotype with many counts. The J gene is TRBJ1-1, the V gene TRBV7-3; possibly TRBD1 for D (6 bases). The germline CDR1 and CDR2 sequences are SGHTA and FQGTGA. The V end was cut by 4 bases, the J end by 4 bases, with 13 bases between. The CDR3 spans 14 residues. As DNA, the CDR3 is TGTGCCAGCAGCTCAGGGGCGAGTGGCACTGAAGCTTTCTTT. Its protein is CASSSGASGTEAFF.

This chain joins TRBV20-1 and TRBJ1-5; the D is unclear. Germline assignment: CDR1 DFQATT and CDR2 SNEGSKA (reference sequence). The length of the CDR3 is 13 residues. The V gene lost 3 bases and the J gene lost 5 bases, with 11 bases spanning the gap. CDR3 DNA sequence: TGCAGTGCTAGTTCGGGGAGGGATCAGCCCCAGCATTTT. Translating it yields CSASSGRDQPQHF.

In the case of this clonotype: Possible read error: a much larger clone is one base away. The genes are TRBV5-1 and TRBJ2-7, with TRBD1 identical over 8 bases. The ends lost 2 bases at V and 12 bases at J; junction bases unmatched: 13. Germline V gene data show CDR1 as SGHRS and CDR2 as YFSETQ. CDR3 length equals 14 residues. In DNA form, the CDR3 reads TGCGCCAGCAGCTTTCGACAGGGGCCTGAGACCCTGTACTTC. Amino acid sequence: CASSFRQGPETLYF. Together with reference TRBV5-1 and TRBJ2-7, the CDR3 gives the full variable domain: KAGVTQTPRYLIKTRGQQVTLSCSPISGHRSVSWYQQTPGQGLQFLFEYFSETQRNKGNFPGRFSGRQFSNSRSEMNVSTLELGDSALYLCASSFRQGPETLYFGPGTRLTVT.

To note about this clonotype: A much larger clone is a single base away; this may be a read error. This chain connects TRBV5-5 to TRBJ1-2; D gene unclear. Germline values: CDR1 SGHKS, CDR2 YYEKEE (reference sequence). The length of the CDR3 is 15 residues. CDR3 sequence reads: CACSGMLGRGYGYTF. In nucleotides, the CDR3 is TGTGCCTGCAGCGGGATGCTGGGTCGCGGCTATGGCTACACCTTC.

This clonotype was counted only a few times. The chain employs TRBV4-1 and TRBJ1-3; D gene uncertain. The CDR3 covers 16 residues. V shed 0 bases and J shed 0 bases, with 9 bases lying between them. Germline values: CDR1 MGHRA, CDR2 YSYEKL. CDR3 in amino acids: CASSQDSAGSGNTIYF. The CDR3 region has the DNA TGCGCCAGCAGCCAAGATAGTGCAGGCTCTGGAAACACCATATATTTT.

At least ten counts were recorded for this clonotype. V is TRBV7-2 and J is TRBJ2-3, with a weak D call TRBD1 (7 bases). The germline V gene encodes CDR1 SGHTA and CDR2 FQGNSA. The CDR3 is 16 residues long. V was clipped by 3 bases and J by 1 base, with 14 bases between them. This CDR3 is CASSFLTGTGTDTQYF. The CDR3 DNA reads TGTGCCAGCAGCTTCCTGACAGGGACTGGCACAGATACGCAGTATTTT.

This rearrangement joins TRBV28 to TRBJ1-1; TRBD1 is a possible D gene (5 bases). Germline V gives CDR1 MDHEN, CDR2 SYDVKM. The CDR3 runs 15 residues. Trimming removed 10 bases from V and 4 bases from J, with 22 bases in between. The CDR3 DNA sequence: TGTGCCACCGTAGACAGAACTGGGGCGGGCACTGAAGCTTTCTTT. Encoded protein: CATVDRTGAGTEAFF. Filled out from reference TRBV28 and TRBJ1-1, the complete variable domain reads DVKVTQSSRYLVKRTGEKVFLECVQDMDHENMFWYRQDPGLGLRLIYFSYDVKMKEKGDIPEGYSVSREKKERFSLILESASTNQTSMYLCATVDRTGAGTEAFFGQGTRLTVV.

Concerning this clonotype itself: This may be a read error: a much more frequent sequence differs by one nucleotide. The V gene is TRBV20-1, the J gene TRBJ2-1; 8 positions agree with TRBD1. The end of the DNA fits TRBJ2-7 better, so the J call may be wrong. In germline, CDR1 is DFQATT, CDR2 SNEGSKA (reference sequence). This CDR3 comprises 15 residues. This CDR3 is CSAYGQGNSYNEQYF. The CDR3, as DNA: TGCAGTGCCTACGGACAGGGAAACTCCTACAATGAGCAGTACTTC.

The chain links TRBV5-1 to TRBJ2-2; D is perhaps TRBD2 (5 bases). The V end was cut by 4 bases, the J end by 3 bases, with 13 bases between. The V gene's germline CDR1 is SGHRS and CDR2 YFSETQ. The CDR3 is 15 amino acids. The CDR3 sequence: CASSPRGWDTGELFF. The CDR3 nucleotides are TGCGCCAGCAGCCCACGCGGGTGGGACACCGGGGAGCTGTTTTTT.

This clonotype was detected many times. The chain couples TRBV7-3 to TRBJ2-1; D not certain. The CDR3 spans 15 residues. V was clipped by 5 bases and J by 0 bases, with 11 bases between them. Per germline, CDR1 SGHTA and CDR2 FQGTGA. The CDR3 reads CASSLGPRSYNEQFF. The CDR3 bases are TGTGCCAGCAGCCTTGGACCCCGCTCCTACAATGAGCAGTTCTTC.

The chain couples TRBV6-5 to TRBJ2-3, with 12 bases aligning to TRBD1. Trimming at V came to 2 bases and at J to 4 bases, leaving 4 bases not matched to a gene. Per germline, CDR1 MNHEY and CDR2 SVGAGI. The CDR3 extends over 16 amino acids. The chain's CDR3 is CASSYSGTGGSDTQYF. The CDR3 bases are TGTGCCAGCAGTTACAGTGGGACAGGGGGCTCAGATACGCAGTATTTT.

The genes are TRBV28 and TRBJ1-2; TRBD1 matches at 8 bases. J was trimmed by 6 bases and V by 6 bases; bases with no gene match: 9. The CDR3 sequence is 14 residues long. Germline V gene lookup returns CDR1 MDHEN and CDR2 SYDVKM. The CDR3 region has the DNA TGTGCCAGCAGGTCTGGGACAGGAAAAGATGGCTACACCTTC. This sequence encodes CASRSGTGKDGYTF.

This clonotype was detected only a few times. The chain has TRBV28 and TRBJ1-6; D is uncertain. V dropped 6 bases and J dropped 2 bases, with 8 bases sitting between them. Looked up from germline, CDR1 is MDHEN and CDR2 is SYDVKM. The CDR3 is 14 amino acids. The CDR3 reads CASRTHPYNSPLHF. In DNA, the CDR3 is TGTGCCAGCAGAACGCACCCCTATAATTCACCCCTCCACTTT.

This clonotype appeared many times. J is TRBJ2-7 and V is TRBV3-1; D not certain. The CDR3 sequence is 14 residues long. V lost 1 base and J 5 bases, leaving 12 bases between the germline ends. Germline V gene data show CDR1 as LGHDT and CDR2 as YNNKEL (reference sequence). The DNA of the CDR3 is TGTGCCAGCAGCCAAGTCCAAAGCAGCGACGAGCAGTACTTC. The encoded protein is CASSQVQSSDEQYF.

As to this clonotype: A much larger clone differs by one base, so this may be a read error. This rearrangement joins TRBV6-1 to TRBJ2-5, with D tentatively TRBD2 (6 bases). The closer fit of TRBJ2-7 to the DNA end suggests the J call may be wrong. Per the germline V gene, CDR1 is MNHNS and CDR2 is SASEGT. The CDR3 consists of 15 residues. The CDR3 DNA reads as TGTGCCAGCAGTGAACGAGGCGGGGAAATGGCCGAGCAGTACTTC. Its translation: CASSERGGEMAEQYF.

This clonotype was counted ten times or more. The rearrangement joins TRBV5-1 to TRBJ2-1, with 7 bases that match TRBD2. V shed 4 bases and J 8 bases; nucleotides not matched to a gene: 6. CDR1 is SGHRS and CDR2 is YFSETQ in the germline V gene. The CDR3 loop spans 13 amino acids. The CDR3: CASSTPGRDEQFF. CDR3 DNA sequence: TGCGCCAGCAGCACCCCAGGGAGGGATGAGCAGTTCTTC. The whole variable domain, filled in from reference TRBV5-1 and TRBJ2-1, reads KAGVTQTPRYLIKTRGQQVTLSCSPISGHRSVSWYQQTPGQGLQFLFEYFSETQRNKGNFPGRFSGRQFSNSRSEMNVSTLELGDSALYLCASSTPGRDEQFFGPGTRLTVL.

V and J are TRBV20-1 and TRBJ2-1, with D possibly being TRBD1 or TRBD2 (5 bases each). V dropped 6 bases and J dropped 5 bases, with 17 bases sitting between them. Germline V gene lookup returns CDR1 DFQATT and CDR2 SNEGSKA (reference sequence). The CDR3 is 14 amino acids. The CDR3 bases are TGCAGTGCCGAGGGCAGCCCAGGGAACAATGAGCAGTTCTTC. Translating gives CSAEGSPGNNEQFF.

This chain links TRBV24-1 with TRBJ2-3, with D maybe TRBD1 (6 bases). The ends were cut back, 4 bases at V and 8 bases at J, with 18 bases in the middle. This CDR3 comprises 15 residues. Per germline, CDR1 KGHDR and CDR2 SFDVKD. CDR3 region: CATSDPGQGSRTQYF. The DNA for the CDR3 is TGTGCCACCAGTGACCCGGGGCAGGGGTCGCGTACGCAGTATTTT.

The sample holds many counts of this clonotype. As DNA, the CDR3 is TGTGCCAGCAGTCGGGACAGGGGCAGGGGCTACACCTTC. Protein: CASSRDRGRGYTF. The genes are TRBV2 and TRBJ1-2; 10 bases are shared with TRBD1. Germline CDR1 is SNHLY and CDR2 is FYNNEI. With V trimmed by 5 bases and J by 8 bases, 5 bases remained unmatched. The CDR3 spans 13 residues. The full variable domain, rest sourced from reference TRBV2 and TRBJ1-2, is EPEVTQTPSHQVTQMGQEVILRCVPISNHLYFYWYRQILGQKVEFLVSFYNNEISEKSEIFDDQFSVERPDGSNFTLKIRSTKLEDSAMYFCASSRDRGRGYTFGSGTRLTVV.

This clonotype was detected many times. This chain joins TRBV6-6 and TRBJ2-7, with 9 bases that match TRBD1. CDR1 and CDR2 (germline): MNHNY, SVGAGI (reference sequence). CDR3 size: 15 residues. The V and J ends lost 2 bases and 9 bases, in that order; junction bases with no gene match: 11. In DNA, the CDR3 is TGTGCCAGCAGTTACCAGACAGCCGACAGGGGGTCGCAGTACTTC. Amino acids: CASSYQTADRGSQYF.

This clonotype was seen many times. V usage is TRBV28 and J usage is TRBJ2-2; 10 bases agree with TRBD1. V lost 5 bases to trimming and J lost 4 bases; unmatched junction nucleotides: 7. CDR1 and CDR2 (germline): MDHEN, SYDVKM. This CDR3 has 16 residues. In DNA form, the CDR3 reads TGTGCCAGCAGTCCTACCCGGACAGGGGGCACCGGGGAGCTGTTTTTT. Its translation is CASSPTRTGGTGELFF.